The 30 T cell receptor beta chains below come from one sample, sequenced in a study of blood T cell repertoires in COVID-19. Assay used: immunoSEQ multiplex PCR; TCRdb lists only in-frame clones, some missing. The sample consists of fewer than 300,000 clones, 80% to 85% of them appearing once. Sequences were obtained from peripheral blood. Source of these receptors: a person aged 70 to 79 with COVID-19, enrolled during active disease.

V usage is TRBV4-1 and J usage is TRBJ1-2; D ambiguous. The CDR3 has 15 amino acids. With 0 bases removed from V and 3 bases from J, the gap between germline ends came to 11 bases. Per the germline V gene, CDR1 is MGHRA and CDR2 is YSYEKL. CDR3 sequence reads: CASSQDESSDYGYTF. The DNA of the CDR3 is TGCGCCAGCAGCCAAGATGAGTCCTCGGACTATGGCTACACCTTC.

The chain combines TRBV5-5 with TRBJ2-1; D call uncertain. V was cut by 2 bases and J by 6 bases, with 12 bases left in between. Looked up from germline, CDR1 is SGHKS and CDR2 is YYEKEE (reference sequence). The CDR3 has 14 residues. The CDR3 nucleotides are TGTGCCAGCAGCTTATACGAGACAAGCAATGAGCAGTTCTTC. This gives the protein CASSLYETSNEQFF.

The rearrangement uses TRBV6-7 and TRBJ1-5, with D perhaps matching TRBD1 (5 bases). TRBV6-7 is assigned to the ORF class and has an uncertain function. The CDR3 totals 16 residues. Trimming removed 2 bases at V and 4 bases at J, with 15 bases between. CDR3 amino acids: CASSYTTQETNQPQHF. The CDR3 DNA sequence: TGTGCCAGCAGTTACACAACACAGGAGACTAATCAGCCCCAGCATTTT.

The V gene is TRBV2, the J gene TRBJ1-1, with 8 bases fitting TRBD1. The CDR3 totals 13 residues. CDR1 SNHLY and CDR2 FYNNEI come from the germline V gene. V lost 8 bases, J lost 6 bases, and 8 bases stayed unmatched. CDR3 residues: CASRKTGGSEAFF. In DNA, the CDR3 is TGTGCCAGCCGTAAAACAGGGGGATCTGAAGCTTTCTTT.

This chain links TRBV5-1 with TRBJ1-1; 8 positions match TRBD1. The CDR3 has 14 amino acids. Losses at the gene ends were 4 bases for V and 8 bases for J; bases not matched to a gene: 10. CDR1 SGHRS and CDR2 YFSETQ come from the germline V gene. CDR3 in DNA: TGCGCCAGCAGCGTTCTACAGGGGGAAGGGGAAGCTTTCTTT. Its translation: CASSVLQGEGEAFF.

This clone was found once. The chain employs TRBV9 and TRBJ1-2, with 8 bases that match TRBD1. Unmatched junction bases numbered 16, after V lost 0 bases and J lost 0 bases. Germline lookup yields CDR1 SGDLS and CDR2 YYNGEE. The CDR3 is 20 residues long. CDR3 DNA sequence: TGTGCCAGCAGCGTAGCCAGGGGACAGGATATGTCGTTGGCTAACTATGGCTACACCTTC. Its translation is CASSVARGQDMSLANYGYTF.

The chain couples TRBV18 to TRBJ2-5, with D perhaps TRBD1 (6 bases). The CDR3 length is 13 residues. V gave up 8 bases and J gave up 0 bases, with 10 bases separating them. The germline V gene has CDR1 KGHSH and CDR2 LQKENI. CDR3 in DNA: TGTGCCAGCCTAACAGGGTACCAAGAGACCCAGTACTTC. Protein: CASLTGYQETQYF.

The CDR3: CASSFEPGNEQFF. In DNA form, the CDR3 reads TGTGCCAGCAGCTTTGAGCCGGGCAATGAGCAGTTCTTC. V gene TRBV7-9 combines with J gene TRBJ2-1; D is ambiguous. There are 13 residues in the CDR3. V was pared by 3 bases and J by 6 bases, with 9 bases between. CDR1 is SEHNR, CDR2 FQNEAQ, per germline (reference sequence). Using reference TRBV7-9 and TRBJ2-1 for the parts outside the CDR3, the full variable domain is DTGVSQNPRHKITKRGQNVTFRCDPISEHNRLYWYRQTLGQGPEFLTYFQNEAQLEKSRLLSDRFSAERPKGSFSTLEIQRTEQGDSAMYLCASSFEPGNEQFFGPGTRLTVL.

J is TRBJ1-4 and V is TRBV21-1; TRBD1 is taken as the D call from the table, unchecked against the DNA. TRBV21-1 is flagged as a pseudogene. The CDR3 sequence is 16 residues long. The DNA for the CDR3 is TGTGCCAGCAGCAAAATGACAGGCCCAACTAATGAAAAACTGTTTTTT. As protein: CASSKMTGPTNEKLFF.

The chain uses TRBV28 and TRBJ1-4, with TRBD1 matching over 11 bases. The V segment lost 5 bases and the J segment 4 bases; nucleotides outside the gene matches: 6. In germline, CDR1 is MDHEN, CDR2 SYDVKM. The CDR3 has 16 amino acids. CDR3 residues: CASSGDRGYGNEKLFF. CDR3 nucleotides: TGTGCCAGCAGTGGGGACAGGGGGTACGGTAATGAAAAACTGTTTTTT. The variable domain in full, with the rest retrieved from reference TRBV28 and TRBJ1-4, is DVKVTQSSRYLVKRTGEKVFLECVQDMDHENMFWYRQDPGLGLRLIYFSYDVKMKEKGDIPEGYSVSREKKERFSLILESASTNQTSMYLCASSGDRGYGNEKLFFGSGTQLSVL.

The genes are TRBV5-6 and TRBJ2-5; D perhaps matches TRBD1 (5 bases). Germline CDR1 is SGHDT and CDR2 is YYEEEE. The CDR3 loop spans 14 amino acids. Trimming removed 2 bases from V and 4 bases from J, with 12 bases in between. CDR3 sequence: CASSLEGVRETQYF. CDR3 coding DNA: TGTGCCAGCAGCTTAGAAGGGGTTCGAGAGACCCAGTACTTC. Full variable domain (rest looked up from reference TRBV5-6 and TRBJ2-5): DAGVTQSPTHLIKTRGQQVTLRCSPKSGHDTVSWYQQALGQGPQFIFQYYEEEERQRGNFPDRFSGHQFPNYSSELNVNALLLGDSALYLCASSLEGVRETQYFGPGTRLLVL.

The chain employs TRBV7-2 and TRBJ1-1; possibly TRBD1 for D (5 bases). Germline V CDR1 and CDR2: SGHTA, FQGNSA. V dropped 5 bases and J dropped 0 bases, with 10 bases sitting between them. The CDR3 runs to 14 residues. This chain's CDR3 is CASSRDFLNTEAFF. DNA for the CDR3: TGTGCCAGCAGCCGGGACTTCCTGAACACTGAAGCTTTCTTT.

The V call is TRBV12-3 or TRBV12-4, the J call TRBJ2-7; TRBD1 might be the D (5 bases). V was cut by 3 bases and J by 6 bases, with 12 bases left in between. The CDR3 is made up of 13 amino acids. DNA for the CDR3: TGTGCCAGCAGTTTCCAGGGTAACGGCGAGCAGTACTTC. Its protein product is CASSFQGNGEQYF.

This clone has just one count. The rearrangement links TRBV20-1 to TRBJ2-1; a weak D match, TRBD1 (6 bases). Germline V CDR1 and CDR2: DFQATT, SNEGSKA (reference sequence). The CDR3 is made up of 11 amino acids. V gave up 5 bases and J gave up 6 bases, with 8 bases separating them. DNA of the CDR3: TGCAGTGCTTTGACAGGCAATGAGCAGTTCTTC. It encodes CSALTGNEQFF.

This chain uses TRBV2 with TRBJ2-5; 13 bases match TRBD2. CDR3 length: 15 residues. Germline CDR1 SNHLY, CDR2 FYNNEI. Trimming removed 8 bases from V and 0 bases from J; junction bases left unmatched: 3. CDR3 amino acids: CASETSGGYQETQYF. In DNA, the CDR3 is TGTGCCAGCGAGACTAGCGGGGGGTACCAAGAGACCCAGTACTTC.

The V and J genes are TRBV5-8 and TRBJ2-2; 9 bases line up with TRBD1. There are 15 residues in the CDR3. Germline CDR1 is SGHTS and CDR2 is YDEGEE. Losses at the gene ends were 5 bases for V and 4 bases for J; bases not matched to a gene: 6. CDR3 protein: CASRVQGASTGELFF. In DNA form, the CDR3 reads TGTGCCAGCAGGGTACAGGGGGCAAGCACCGGGGAGCTGTTTTTT.

This chain joins TRBV27 and TRBJ2-3; D is possibly TRBD2 (6 bases). This CDR3 is 16 amino acids long. The V end was cut by 4 bases, the J end by 1 base, with 15 bases between. CDR1 and CDR2 from the germline V gene are MNHEY and SMNVEV (reference sequence). The chain's CDR3 is CASSYTGVTGTDTQYF. CDR3 in DNA: TGTGCCAGCAGTTATACGGGAGTTACAGGCACAGATACGCAGTATTTT.

The chain combines TRBV19 with TRBJ1-1; 8 bases agree with TRBD1. Germline V gene sequence: CDR1 LNHDA, CDR2 SQIVND (reference sequence). The trim removed 3 bases at V and 11 bases at J, leaving 2 bases unmatched. The CDR3 consists of 11 residues. The CDR3 here is CASSIRQGAFF. The CDR3 DNA is TGTGCCAGTAGTATCCGACAGGGGGCTTTCTTT.

This clone was found a few times. The chain has TRBV5-5 and TRBJ1-4; 12 nucleotides line up with TRBD1. Trimming cost V 3 bases and J 8 bases; bases outside gene matches: 14. The CDR3 contains 18 residues. Per the germline V gene, CDR1 is SGHKS and CDR2 is YYEKEE (reference sequence). The CDR3 region has the DNA TGTGCCAGCAGCTCCGGGACAGGGGGCGGGCGACTCGCAGAAAAACTGTTTTTT. Amino acids: CASSSGTGGGRLAEKLFF.

V and J are TRBV19 and TRBJ1-4; weak D call: TRBD1 (5 bases). Germline CDR1 reads LNHDA; CDR2 reads SQIVND (reference sequence). The CDR3 runs to 14 residues. The V end was cut by 2 bases, the J end by 5 bases, with 9 bases between. The DNA for the CDR3 is TGTGCCAGTAGTATACCAGGGCTGAATGAAAAACTGTTTTTT. Translating it yields CASSIPGLNEKLFF.

In its sample, this clone was seen a few times. The chain recombines TRBV13 with TRBJ1-5; D possibly corresponds to TRBD1 (6 bases). Looked up from germline, CDR1 is PRHDT and CDR2 is FYEKMQ (reference sequence). Between the trimmed V and J ends, which lost 5 bases and 2 bases, there was a span of 16 bases. The CDR3 loop spans 16 amino acids. The CDR3 here is CASSQTGYGGNQPQHF. The CDR3 coding sequence is TGTGCCAGCAGCCAGACAGGATACGGGGGCAATCAGCCCCAGCATTTT.

This sequence joins TRBV29-1 and TRBJ2-1, with TRBD1 matching over 8 bases. Trimming removed 7 bases from V and 6 bases from J; junction bases left unmatched: 14. Germline assignment: CDR1 SQVTM and CDR2 ANQGSEA. The CDR3 sequence is 15 residues long. CDR3 bases: TGCAGCGCCGCCCGGGGCAGGGGGCAGGGCAATGAGCAGTTCTTC. Encoded protein: CSAARGRGQGNEQFF.

The chain uses TRBV6-4 and TRBJ2-3, with a possible D match to TRBD1 (6 bases). CDR3 size: 14 residues. Germline CDR1 is MRHNA and CDR2 is SNTAGT. The V end lost 4 bases, the J end lost 8 bases, and 16 bases lay between the germline ends. The CDR3 is CASSAETGARTQYF. The CDR3 DNA reads TGTGCCAGCAGTGCCGAGACAGGCGCGCGTACGCAGTATTTT.

The V and J genes are TRBV24-1 and TRBJ2-6; TRBD1 agrees at 9 bases. Germline V gene data show CDR1 as KGHDR and CDR2 as SFDVKD. The CDR3 is made up of 18 amino acids. V dropped 5 bases and J dropped 0; count of bases not matched to a gene: 7. DNA for the CDR3: TGTGCCACCAGTGCCCCGTCGGGACAGGGCTCTGGGGCCAACGTCCTGACTTTC. Protein: CATSAPSGQGSGANVLTF.

The V and J genes are TRBV6-2 or TRBV6-3 and TRBJ2-7, with D perhaps matching TRBD1 (6 bases). The germline V gene has CDR1 MNHEY and CDR2 SVGEGT. V shed 0 bases and J shed 6 bases, with 9 bases lying between them. The CDR3 totals 13 residues. The chain's CDR3 is CASSYSWGLEQYF. In DNA form, the CDR3 reads TGTGCCAGCAGTTACTCTTGGGGGCTCGAGCAGTACTTC.

CDR3 loop: CASSLRRLADTILSSYNEQFF. The CDR3 nucleotides read TGTGCCAGCAGTTTAAGGCGCCTAGCGGATACCATCTTGAGCTCCTACAATGAGCAGTTCTTC. The chain links TRBV27 to TRBJ2-1; 7 bases line up with TRBD2. V lost 2 bases, J lost 0 bases, and 19 bases stayed unmatched. This CDR3 has 21 residues. Looked up from germline, CDR1 is MNHEY and CDR2 is SMNVEV (reference sequence).

V and J are TRBV5-1 and TRBJ2-3; no clear D. Trimming removed 4 bases at V and 4 bases at J, with 13 bases between. CDR3 length: 14 residues. Germline V lookup: CDR1 SGHRS, CDR2 YFSETQ. CDR3 DNA: TGCGCCAGCAGCCATAGACTTGTTCCAGATACGCAGTATTTT. Its translation: CASSHRLVPDTQYF. Together with reference TRBV5-1 and TRBJ2-3, the CDR3 gives the full variable domain: KAGVTQTPRYLIKTRGQQVTLSCSPISGHRSVSWYQQTPGQGLQFLFEYFSETQRNKGNFPGRFSGRQFSNSRSEMNVSTLELGDSALYLCASSHRLVPDTQYFGPGTRLTVL.

This chain links TRBV19 with TRBJ1-2, with 8 bases lining up with TRBD1. The ends lost 5 bases at V and 6 bases at J; junction bases unmatched: 11. Germline V lookup: CDR1 LNHDA, CDR2 SQIVND (reference sequence). The CDR3 has 15 amino acids. CDR3 in amino acids: CASSPDRGFKNGYTF. The CDR3 coding sequence is TGTGCCAGTAGTCCTGACAGGGGTTTTAAGAATGGCTACACCTTC.

V and J are TRBV23-1 and TRBJ1-5; tentative D call: TRBD1 (5 bases). TRBV23-1 is designated an ORF whose function remains uncertain. This CDR3 spans 15 amino acids. Trimming cost V 0 bases and J 6 bases, with 12 bases left between them. The CDR3 spells CASSQSGRGRQPQHF. As DNA, the CDR3 is TGCGCCAGCAGTCAATCGGGAAGGGGCCGTCAGCCCCAGCATTTT.

This chain uses TRBV10-2 with TRBJ1-5, with 11 bases that match TRBD1. J lost 7 bases, V lost 2 bases, and 10 bases had no gene match. The germline gives CDR1 WSHSY, CDR2 SAAADI. The CDR3 extends over 17 amino acids. This chain's CDR3 is CASSETSGTGGGQPQHF. The CDR3 region has the DNA TGCGCCAGCAGTGAGACCTCCGGGACAGGGGGAGGACAGCCCCAGCATTTT.